In this sample, the clone carrying this T cell receptor (beta chain) turned up a few times. No antigen is known for it. The CDR3 has 17 residues. V dropped 4 bases and J dropped 2 bases, with 18 bases sitting between them. The germline CDR1 and CDR2 sequences are SGHRS and YFSETQ. A single record per CDR3 protein comes from TCRdb applying MiXCR to the 5' RACE reads. The sample holds under 250,000 distinct CDR3 sequences, about 11% seen once. The entry originates in a study of T-cell memory formation after mild COVID-19. General study findings and limits: In pre-infection memory, a portion of responding clones appeared, which suggested that cross-reactive memory joined. Chiefly within CM and EM were the contracting CD4+ clones; CD8+ ones were within EMRA.

This chain links TRBV5-1 with TRBJ2-2, with D tentatively TRBD2 (6 bases). The receptor was derived from a man aged 18 to 35 who had mild COVID-19 (a few samples of this study predate the infection). Cell type and time point are not known. Sequenced sample: PBMCs or a T cell subset sorted from them (not recorded which). In DNA form, the CDR3 reads TGCGCCAGCAGCGCCTCTGCGGGGAGCGGAAACACCGGGGAGCTGTTTTTT. Its protein is CASSASAGSGNTGELFF.